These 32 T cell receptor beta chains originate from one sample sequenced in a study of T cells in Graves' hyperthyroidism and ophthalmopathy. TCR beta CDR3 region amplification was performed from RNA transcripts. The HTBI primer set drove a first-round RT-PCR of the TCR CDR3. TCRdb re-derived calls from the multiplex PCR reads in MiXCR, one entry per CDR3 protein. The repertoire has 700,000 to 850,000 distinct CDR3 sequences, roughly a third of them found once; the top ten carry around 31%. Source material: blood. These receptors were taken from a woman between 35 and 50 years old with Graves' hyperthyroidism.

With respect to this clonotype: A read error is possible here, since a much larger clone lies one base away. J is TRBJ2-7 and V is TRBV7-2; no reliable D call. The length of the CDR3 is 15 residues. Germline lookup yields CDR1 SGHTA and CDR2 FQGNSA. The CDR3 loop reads CASSLGRTPGYEQHF. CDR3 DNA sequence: TGTGCCAGCAGCTTGGGAAGAACTCCCGGCTACGAGCAGCACTTC.

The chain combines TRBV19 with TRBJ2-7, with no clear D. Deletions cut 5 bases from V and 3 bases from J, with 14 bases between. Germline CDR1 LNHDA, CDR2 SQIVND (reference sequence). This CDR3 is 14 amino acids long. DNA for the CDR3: TGTGCCAGTAGTCCCGGACGGGTCGGCTACGAGCAGTACTTC. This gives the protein CASSPGRVGYEQYF.

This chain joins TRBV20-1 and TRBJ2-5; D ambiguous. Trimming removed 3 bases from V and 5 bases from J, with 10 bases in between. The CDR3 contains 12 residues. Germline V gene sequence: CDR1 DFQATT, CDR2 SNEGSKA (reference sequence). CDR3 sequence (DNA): TGCAGTGCTAGCAGCCACGGGGAGACCCAGTACTTC. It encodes CSASSHGETQYF.

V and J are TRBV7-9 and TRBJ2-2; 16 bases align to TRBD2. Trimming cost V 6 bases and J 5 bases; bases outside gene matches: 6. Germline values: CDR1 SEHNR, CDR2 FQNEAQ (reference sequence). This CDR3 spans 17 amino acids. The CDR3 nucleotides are TGTGCCAGCAGGCCGGGACTAGCGGGAGGGCGGACCGGGGAGCTGTTTTTT. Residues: CASRPGLAGGRTGELFF.

CDR3 region: CASRPGQGHGYTF. The CDR3 coding sequence is TGTGCCAGTAGACCGGGACAGGGCCATGGCTACACCTTC. V gene TRBV19 combines with J gene TRBJ1-2, with 9 bases matching TRBD1. Germline V gene lookup returns CDR1 LNHDA and CDR2 SQIVND (reference sequence). The CDR3 contains 13 residues. J lost 6 bases, V lost 6 bases, and 5 bases had no gene match.

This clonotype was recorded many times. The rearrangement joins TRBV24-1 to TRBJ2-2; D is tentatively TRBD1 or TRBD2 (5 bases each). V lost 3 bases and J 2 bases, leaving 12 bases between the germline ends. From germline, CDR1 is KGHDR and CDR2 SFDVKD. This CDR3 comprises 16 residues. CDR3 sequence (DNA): TGTGCCACCAGTGATGAACCGGGGCGAAACACCGGGGAGCTGTTTTTT. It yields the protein CATSDEPGRNTGELFF.

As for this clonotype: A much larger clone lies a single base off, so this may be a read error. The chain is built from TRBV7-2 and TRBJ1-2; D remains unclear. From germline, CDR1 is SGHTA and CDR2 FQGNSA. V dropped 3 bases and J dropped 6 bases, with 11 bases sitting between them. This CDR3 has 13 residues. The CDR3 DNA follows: TGTGCCAGCAGCTTGTCGAGGACCCATGGCTACACCTTC. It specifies CASSLSRTHGYTF.

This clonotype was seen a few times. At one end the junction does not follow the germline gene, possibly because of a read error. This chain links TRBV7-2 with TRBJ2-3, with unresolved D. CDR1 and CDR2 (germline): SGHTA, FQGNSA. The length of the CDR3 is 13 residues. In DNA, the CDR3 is TGTGCTAGCAGCTCCGGGAGCACAGATACGCAGTATTTT. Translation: CASSSGSTDTQYF.

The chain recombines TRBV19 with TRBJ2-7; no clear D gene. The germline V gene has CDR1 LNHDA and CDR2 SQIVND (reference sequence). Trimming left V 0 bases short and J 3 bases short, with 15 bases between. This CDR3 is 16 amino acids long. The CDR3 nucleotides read TGTGCCAGTAGTATAGATCTCCAGGCCTTGGACTACGAGCAGTACTTC. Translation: CASSIDLQALDYEQYF.

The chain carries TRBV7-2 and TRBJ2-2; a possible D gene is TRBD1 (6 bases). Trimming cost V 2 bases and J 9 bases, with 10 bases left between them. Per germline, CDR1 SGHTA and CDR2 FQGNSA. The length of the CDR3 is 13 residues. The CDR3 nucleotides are TGTGCCAGCAGCTTAAACAGGGTCAGGGAGCTGTTTTTT. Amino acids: CASSLNRVRELFF.

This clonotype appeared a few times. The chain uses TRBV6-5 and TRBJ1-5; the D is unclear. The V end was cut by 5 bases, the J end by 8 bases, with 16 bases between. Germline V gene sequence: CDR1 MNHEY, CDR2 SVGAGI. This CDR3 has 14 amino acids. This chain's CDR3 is CASSEASQWEPQHF. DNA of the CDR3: TGTGCCAGCAGTGAAGCGAGTCAGTGGGAGCCCCAGCATTTT.

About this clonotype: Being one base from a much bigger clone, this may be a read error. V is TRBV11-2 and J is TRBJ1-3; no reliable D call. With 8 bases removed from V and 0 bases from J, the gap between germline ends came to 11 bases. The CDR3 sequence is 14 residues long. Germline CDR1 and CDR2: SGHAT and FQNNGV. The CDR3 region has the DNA TGTGCCAGCGGCGCGGGGTACTCTGGAAACACCATATATTTT. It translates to CASGAGYSGNTIYF.

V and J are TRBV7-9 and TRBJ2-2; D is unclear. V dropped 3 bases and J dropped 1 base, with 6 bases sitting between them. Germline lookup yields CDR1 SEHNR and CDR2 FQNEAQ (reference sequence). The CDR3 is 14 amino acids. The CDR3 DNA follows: TGTGCCAGCAGCTTCACAGTGAACACCGGGGAGCTGTTTTTT. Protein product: CASSFTVNTGELFF.

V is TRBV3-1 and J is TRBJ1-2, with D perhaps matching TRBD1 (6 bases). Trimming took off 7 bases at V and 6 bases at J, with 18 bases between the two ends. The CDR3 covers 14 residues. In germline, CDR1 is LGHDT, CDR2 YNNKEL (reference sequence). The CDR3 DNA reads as TGTGCCAGCAACATCAACGGGGGGGCAAATGGCTACACCTTC. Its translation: CASNINGGANGYTF. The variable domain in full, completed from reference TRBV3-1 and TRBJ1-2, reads DTAVSQTPKYLVTQMGNDKSIKCEQNLGHDTMYWYKQDSKKFLKIMFSYNNKELIINETVPNRFSPKSPDKAHLNLHINSLELGDSAVYFCASNINGGANGYTFGSGTRLTVV.

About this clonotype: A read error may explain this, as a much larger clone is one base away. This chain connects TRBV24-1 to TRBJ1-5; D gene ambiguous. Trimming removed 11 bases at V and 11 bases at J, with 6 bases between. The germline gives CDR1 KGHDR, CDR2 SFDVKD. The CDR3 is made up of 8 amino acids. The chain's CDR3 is CASRTQHF. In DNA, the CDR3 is TGTGCCAGCAGAACCCAGCATTTT.

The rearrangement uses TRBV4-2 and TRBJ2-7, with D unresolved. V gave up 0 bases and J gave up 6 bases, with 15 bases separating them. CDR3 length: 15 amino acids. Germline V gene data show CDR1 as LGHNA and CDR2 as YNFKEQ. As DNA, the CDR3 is TGTGCCAGCAGCCAAGATGTGCTTCCCCGTGGCGAGCAGTACTTC. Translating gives CASSQDVLPRGEQYF.

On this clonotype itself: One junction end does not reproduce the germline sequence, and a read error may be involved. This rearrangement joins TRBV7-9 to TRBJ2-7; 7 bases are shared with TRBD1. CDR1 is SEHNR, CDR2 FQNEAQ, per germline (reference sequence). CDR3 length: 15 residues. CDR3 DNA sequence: TGTGCCAGCAGTCAGACCTGGGACAGAAACTACGAGCAGCACTTC. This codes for CASSQTWDRNYEQHF.

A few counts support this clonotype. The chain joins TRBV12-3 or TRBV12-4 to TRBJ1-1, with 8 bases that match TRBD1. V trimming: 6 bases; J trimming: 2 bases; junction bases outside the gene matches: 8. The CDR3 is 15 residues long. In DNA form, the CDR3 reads TGTGCCAGCAGGCCCAGGCAGGGGGCCAACACTGAAGCTTTCTTT. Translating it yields CASRPRQGANTEAFF.

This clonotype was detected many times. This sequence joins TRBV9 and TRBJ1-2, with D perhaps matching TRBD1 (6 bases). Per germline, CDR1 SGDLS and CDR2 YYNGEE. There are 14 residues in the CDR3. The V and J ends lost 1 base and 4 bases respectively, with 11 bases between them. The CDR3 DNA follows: TGTGCCAGCAGCGTAAGGGGGAACCCCTATGGCTACACCTTC. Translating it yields CASSVRGNPYGYTF.

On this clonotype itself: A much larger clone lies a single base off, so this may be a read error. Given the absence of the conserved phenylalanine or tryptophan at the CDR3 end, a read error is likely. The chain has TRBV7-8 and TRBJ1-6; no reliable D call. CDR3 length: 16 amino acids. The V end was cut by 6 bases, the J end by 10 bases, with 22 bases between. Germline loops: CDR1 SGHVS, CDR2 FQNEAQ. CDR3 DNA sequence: TGTGCCAGCAGTGAATCGGAGCTTCTCGGAAGGTCACCCCTCCACTCT. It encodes CASSESELLGRSPLHS.

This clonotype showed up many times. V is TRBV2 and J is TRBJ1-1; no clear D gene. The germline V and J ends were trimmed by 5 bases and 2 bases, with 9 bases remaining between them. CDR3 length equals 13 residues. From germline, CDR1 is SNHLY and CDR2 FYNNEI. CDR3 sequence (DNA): TGTGCCAGCAGTCAGACGGAAAACACTGAAGCTTTCTTT. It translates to CASSQTENTEAFF.

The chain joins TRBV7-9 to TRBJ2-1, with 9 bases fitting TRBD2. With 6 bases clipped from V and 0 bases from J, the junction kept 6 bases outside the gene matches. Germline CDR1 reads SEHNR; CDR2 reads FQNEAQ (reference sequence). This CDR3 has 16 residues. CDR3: CASRLAGRLSYNEQFF. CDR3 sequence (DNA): TGTGCCAGCAGACTAGCGGGCCGTCTCTCCTACAATGAGCAGTTCTTC.

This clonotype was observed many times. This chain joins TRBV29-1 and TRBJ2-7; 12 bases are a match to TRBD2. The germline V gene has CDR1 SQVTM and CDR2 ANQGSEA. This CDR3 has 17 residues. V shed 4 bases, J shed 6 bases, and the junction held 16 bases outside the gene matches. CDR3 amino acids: CSVAGILAGGPPGEQYF. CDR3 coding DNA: TGCAGCGTTGCAGGGATTCTAGCGGGAGGGCCTCCGGGCGAGCAGTACTTC.

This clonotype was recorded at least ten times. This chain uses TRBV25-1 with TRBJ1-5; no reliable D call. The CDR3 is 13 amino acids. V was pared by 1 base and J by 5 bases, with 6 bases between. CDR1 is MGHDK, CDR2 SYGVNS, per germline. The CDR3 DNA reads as TGTGCCAGCAGTGAATCGGCGGATCAGCCCCAGCATTTT. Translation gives CASSESADQPQHF.

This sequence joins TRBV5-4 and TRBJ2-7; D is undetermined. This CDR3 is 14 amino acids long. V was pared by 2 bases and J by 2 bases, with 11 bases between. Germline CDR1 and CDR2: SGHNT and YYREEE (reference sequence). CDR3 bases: TGTGCCAGCAGCTTCGGACCAAATACCTACGAGCAGTACTTC. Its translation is CASSFGPNTYEQYF.

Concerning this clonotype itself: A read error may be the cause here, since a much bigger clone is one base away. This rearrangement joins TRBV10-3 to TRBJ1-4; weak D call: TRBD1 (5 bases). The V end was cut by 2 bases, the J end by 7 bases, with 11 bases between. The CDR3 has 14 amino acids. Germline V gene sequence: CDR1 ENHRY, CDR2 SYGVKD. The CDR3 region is CAISEGRASEKLFF. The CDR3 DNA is TGTGCCATCAGTGAGGGCAGGGCCAGTGAAAAACTGTTTTTT.

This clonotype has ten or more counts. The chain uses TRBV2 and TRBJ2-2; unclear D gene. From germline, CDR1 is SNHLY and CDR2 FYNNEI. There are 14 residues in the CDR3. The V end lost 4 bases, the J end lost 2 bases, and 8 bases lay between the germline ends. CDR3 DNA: TGTGCCAGCAGTGGCCCTGTAAACACCGGGGAGCTGTTTTTT. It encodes CASSGPVNTGELFF.

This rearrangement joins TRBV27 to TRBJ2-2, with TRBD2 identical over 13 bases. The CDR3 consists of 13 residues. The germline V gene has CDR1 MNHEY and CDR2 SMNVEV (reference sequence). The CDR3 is CGTSGSYGGELFF. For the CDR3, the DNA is TGTGGGACTAGCGGGAGCTACGGCGGGGAGCTGTTTTTT.

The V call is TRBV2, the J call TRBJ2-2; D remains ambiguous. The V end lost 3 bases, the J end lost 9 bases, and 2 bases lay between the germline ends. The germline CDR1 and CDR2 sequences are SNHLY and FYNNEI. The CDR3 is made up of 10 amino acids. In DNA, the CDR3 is TGTGCCAGCAGTGAGTGGGAGCTGTTTTTT. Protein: CASSEWELFF. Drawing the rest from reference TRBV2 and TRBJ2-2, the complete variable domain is EPEVTQTPSHQVTQMGQEVILRCVPISNHLYFYWYRQILGQKVEFLVSFYNNEISEKSEIFDDQFSVERPDGSNFTLKIRSTKLEDSAMYFCASSEWELFFGEGSRLTVL.

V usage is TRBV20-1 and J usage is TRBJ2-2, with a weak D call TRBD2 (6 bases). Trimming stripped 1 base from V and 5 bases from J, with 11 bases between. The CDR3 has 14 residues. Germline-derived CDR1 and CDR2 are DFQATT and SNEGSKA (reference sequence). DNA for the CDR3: TGCAGTGCTAGAGTGGCTAGCGTTACCGGGGAGCTGTTTTTT. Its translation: CSARVASVTGELFF.

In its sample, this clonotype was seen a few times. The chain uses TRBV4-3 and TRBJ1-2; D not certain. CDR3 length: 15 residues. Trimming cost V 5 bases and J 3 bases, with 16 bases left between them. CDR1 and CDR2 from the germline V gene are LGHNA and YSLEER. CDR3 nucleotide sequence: TGCGCCAGCAGCTCGATGTTGACGATAGACTATGGCTACACCTTC. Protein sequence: CASSSMLTIDYGYTF.

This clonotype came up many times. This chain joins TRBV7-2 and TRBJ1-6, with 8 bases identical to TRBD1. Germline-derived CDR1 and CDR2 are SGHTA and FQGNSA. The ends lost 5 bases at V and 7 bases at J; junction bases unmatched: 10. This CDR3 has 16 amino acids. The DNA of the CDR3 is TGTGCCAGCAGCCTCAGGACAGGGATAACAAATTCACCCCTCCACTTT. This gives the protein CASSLRTGITNSPLHF.